The clone carrying this T cell receptor beta chain has at least ten counts. Its antigen remains unidentified. TCRdb passed the 5' RACE reads through MiXCR, listing each CDR3 protein once. The sample consists of 15,000 or so distinct CDR3 sequences, over 4.5% of them appearing once. Time point denoted: sample taken at primary tumor resection. The sample originates from a study of spatial heterogeneity in lung cancer. Between the trimmed V and J ends, which lost 1 base and 4 bases, there was a span of 13 bases. Germline CDR1 is SGHTA and CDR2 is FQGNSA. The CDR3 runs 15 residues. Study observations and caveats: Mutation counts in tumors were tracked by counts of expanded intratumoral alpha and beta TCRs.

The chain employs TRBV7-2 and TRBJ2-5, with D possibly matching TRBD2 (7 bases). The specimen was lung tumor tissue, collected at surgery. The receptor comes from a male donor with early-stage non-small cell lung cancer. The CDR3 sequence: CASSLVGGGVETQYF. The CDR3 DNA follows: TGTGCCAGCAGCTTAGTAGGGGGAGGGGTAGAGACCCAGTACTTC.